This TCR beta chain comes out of a study of cytotoxic CD8 clonotypes in ibrutinib-treated CLL. Study-wide context: Response sampling took place at median around 13 months of treatment, range 6 to 36.

Study-wide results and caveats: A rise in clonality was seen at ibrutinib response, and a fall back toward baseline was seen at progression. Sustained-remission and progressing patients' sampling times differed.

This clone was found many times. Its antigen is unknown. Profiling relied on immunoSEQ multiplex PCR, and the TCRdb table lists in-frame clones only, not all of them. The table records 150,000 or so clones, around 80% of them present only once. This sequence was found in a human donor with chronic lymphocytic leukemia. The source was PBMCs, collected after 24 months of ibrutinib treatment.

CDR3 nucleotides: TGTGCCAGCAGCACCGGTGGGGGGGCCCTCCACGAGCAGTACTTC. This codes for CASSTGGGALHEQYF. The chain combines TRBV2 with TRBJ2-7; D might be TRBD2 (7 bases). Germline CDR1 SNHLY, CDR2 FYNNEI. Deletions cut 6 bases from V and 5 bases from J, with 20 bases between. The CDR3 is made up of 15 amino acids.